This T cell receptor (beta chain) emerged from a study of T cell changes during pregnancy in multiple sclerosis. In germline, CDR1 is MDHEN, CDR2 SYDVKM. The germline V and J ends were trimmed by 2 bases and 0 bases, with 4 bases remaining between them. This CDR3 is 14 amino acids long. Produced via immunoSEQ multiplex PCR; TCRdb's table is partial and in-frame only. The sample includes tens of thousands of clones, around 92% seen only once; the top ten take 1% to 1.5%. The sample was peripheral blood. This receptor was identified in a female donor with multiple sclerosis, enrolled in a pregnancy study. J is TRBJ1-4 and V is TRBV28; D is unclear. The CDR3 DNA follows: TGTGCCAGCAGTTTACCCCCAACTAATGAAAAACTGTTTTTT. Protein: CASSLPPTNEKLFF.